This TCR beta chain was profiled in a study of cytotoxic CD8 clonotypes in ibrutinib-treated CLL. Looking at the study overall: Averaging across samples gave roughly 250,000 productive templates and tens of thousands of productive rearrangements.

Data came from immunoSEQ multiplex PCR; TCRdb stores just in-frame clones and leaves some out. The sample carries roughly 300,000 clones, approximately 76% recorded once. Notes on the study in general: Samples were collected at differing times from sustained-remission and progressing patients.

This clone was counted between two and nine times. The antigen is not known. The V end was cut by 2 bases, the J end by 4 bases, with 9 bases between. CDR3 size: 13 residues. CDR1 is SGHRS, CDR2 YFSETQ, per germline. The sample in question was PBMCs, obtained at disease progression, from a patient treated with ibrutinib. The chain is built from TRBV5-1 and TRBJ2-5, with D possibly being TRBD2 (6 bases). The TCR comes from a human donor with chronic lymphocytic leukemia. CDR3 in amino acids: CASSLGTAETQYF. The CDR3 DNA reads TGCGCCAGCAGCTTAGGGACTGCAGAGACCCAGTACTTC.